The TCR beta chain described here comes from a study of T-cell memory formation after mild COVID-19. A note on this clonotype: Its target is unknown.

MiXCR, applied by TCRdb to the 5' RACE reads, yields one record per CDR3 protein. The sample holds over 450,000 distinct CDR3 sequences, 20% seen once. Findings of the study overall: Clones that shrank (day 15 to 85) were balanced CD4/CD8, whereas later expanders leaned CD4+.

The CDR3 covers 15 residues. Germline trimming cut 4 bases from V and 6 bases from J; bases unmatched to any gene: 8. CDR1 is SGDLS, CDR2 YYNGEE, per germline. The TCR originated in an adult woman who had mild COVID-19 (a few samples of this study predate the infection). Cell type and time point are not known. The J gene is TRBJ2-3, the V gene TRBV9; 10 bases are shared with TRBD1. The sequenced material came from PBMCs or a T cell subset sorted from them (not recorded which). This CDR3 is CASSPRDRGGDTQYF. CDR3 nucleotide sequence: TGTGCCAGCAGCCCCCGGGACAGGGGAGGGGATACGCAGTATTTT.